The next 7 T cell receptor beta chains were all read from a single sample in a study of blood T cell repertoires in COVID-19. Assay: immunoSEQ multiplex PCR; the TCRdb copy retains only in-frame clones and omits some. The table has approximately 170,000 clones, 80% to 90% seen once; the top ten hold approximately 4%. Specimen: peripheral blood. These receptors originate from a woman in her seventies with acute or convalescent COVID-19.

V is TRBV5-5 and J is TRBJ2-5; no reliable D call. The CDR3 totals 15 residues. CDR1 SGHKS and CDR2 YYEKEE come from the germline V gene (reference sequence). The V end lost 1 base, the J end lost 1 base, and 11 bases lay between the germline ends. The CDR3 region has the DNA TGTGCCAGCAGCTTGTGGTGGCTGCTCCAAGAGACCCAGTACTTC. Protein product: CASSLWWLLQETQYF.

This clone was seen more than once but under ten times. The V gene is TRBV12-3 or TRBV12-4, the J gene TRBJ1-1, with D unresolved. The CDR3 is made up of 13 amino acids. The V and J ends lost 2 bases and 2 bases respectively, with 6 bases between them. The CDR3 DNA sequence: TGTGCCAGCAGTTTATACAGTAACACTGAAGCTTTCTTT. Its protein is CASSLYSNTEAFF.

The rearrangement uses TRBV6-5 and TRBJ1-2; D perhaps matches TRBD1 (5 bases). The ends were cut back, 10 bases at V and 8 bases at J, with 17 bases in the middle. In germline, CDR1 is MNHEY, CDR2 SVGAGI. This CDR3 has 12 amino acids. CDR3 residues: CATSTATTGYTF. Written as DNA, the CDR3 is TGTGCCACCTCGACAGCCACTACGGGCTACACCTTC.

The chain couples TRBV6-1 to TRBJ2-2; a weak D match, TRBD1 (5 bases). The V gene's germline CDR1 is MNHNS and CDR2 SASEGT. V was trimmed by 1 base and J by 6 bases, leaving 12 bases between them. The CDR3 extends over 15 amino acids. The CDR3 bases are TGTGCCAGCAGTGAAGTGCTCAGGGTCTCCGGGGAGCTGTTTTTT. Its protein product is CASSEVLRVSGELFF.

This clone was counted only a few times. The CDR3 loop reads CASSLQGRFPYEQYF. CDR3 sequence (DNA): TGTGCCAGCAGCTTGCAGGGCCGTTTCCCGTACGAGCAGTACTTC. V is TRBV5-6 and J is TRBJ2-7; the D gene is possibly TRBD1 (5 bases). Per the germline V gene, CDR1 is SGHDT and CDR2 is YYEEEE. CDR3 length equals 15 residues. V dropped 1 base and J dropped 4 bases, with 15 bases sitting between them.

The V call is TRBV7-9, the J call TRBJ1-6; the D gene is possibly TRBD1 (5 bases). Trimming removed 5 bases at V and 0 bases at J, with 17 bases between. Germline V lookup: CDR1 SEHNR, CDR2 FQNEAQ (reference sequence). The CDR3 loop spans 18 amino acids. The CDR3 region has the DNA TGTGCCAGCAGCCTTACGAAGAACAGGAGCTCCTATAATTCACCCCTCCACTTT. Protein sequence: CASSLTKNRSSYNSPLHF.

The V call is TRBV28, the J call TRBJ2-7, with TRBD1 as a possible D gene (6 bases). Germline values: CDR1 MDHEN, CDR2 SYDVKM. The CDR3 covers 12 residues. The V gene lost 10 bases and the J gene lost 4 bases, with 14 bases spanning the gap. The CDR3 spells CATRGPLYEQYF. The CDR3 nucleotides read TGTGCCACCAGGGGCCCTCTTTACGAGCAGTACTTC.